The 32 T cell receptor beta chains presented below share a single source sample, sequenced in a study of T cell responses to AZD1222 COVID-19 vaccine. Sequencing used immunoSEQ multiplex PCR; TCRdb keeps in-frame clones, though not all of them. The sample includes 150,000 to 170,000 clones, approximately 87% of them seen just once. The sample was peripheral blood, taken on day 0 of MenACWY control vaccination. All receptors derive from an adult in good health.

This clone was counted a single time. The V call is TRBV7-8, the J call TRBJ1-1; TRBD1 aligns across 8 bases. The CDR3 runs 16 residues. J was trimmed by 2 bases and V by 1 base; bases with no gene match: 6. Per the germline V gene, CDR1 is SGHVS and CDR2 is FQNEAQ. This chain's CDR3 is CASSLVQGAGNTEAFF. The CDR3, as DNA: TGTGCCAGCAGCTTAGTTCAGGGGGCGGGAAACACTGAAGCTTTCTTT.

The rearrangement uses TRBV27 and TRBJ1-1; 10 bases are a match to TRBD1. From germline, CDR1 is MNHEY and CDR2 SMNVEV (reference sequence). Trimming took 2 bases from V and 4 from J; bases not matched to a gene: 4. The CDR3 is 15 amino acids. The CDR3 coding sequence is TGTGCCAGCAGTTTAGGACAGGGGGGCGGCACTGAAGCTTTCTTT. It translates to CASSLGQGGGTEAFF.

The CDR3 DNA reads TGTGCCACCAAATTAGCGGGTCTCTCCTACGAGCAGTACTTC. Protein product: CATKLAGLSYEQYF. The chain is built from TRBV15 and TRBJ2-7; the match to TRBD2 covers 7 bases. The ends lost 7 bases at V and 0 bases at J; junction bases unmatched: 6. This CDR3 comprises 14 residues. CDR1 is LNHNV, CDR2 YYDKDF, per germline (reference sequence).

The rearrangement links TRBV19 to TRBJ2-3, with 10 bases aligning to TRBD1. The CDR3 spans 16 residues. Germline V gene sequence: CDR1 LNHDA, CDR2 SQIVND (reference sequence). V gave up 5 bases and J gave up 4 bases; unmatched junction bases: 9. CDR3 loop: CASSVGDRGWSDTQYF. DNA of the CDR3: TGTGCCAGTAGTGTGGGGGACAGGGGCTGGTCAGATACGCAGTATTTT.

This chain joins TRBV13 and TRBJ2-1; unclear D gene. Per germline, CDR1 PRHDT and CDR2 FYEKMQ (reference sequence). The V end was cut by 1 base, the J end by 10 bases, with 5 bases between. The CDR3 has 11 residues. CDR3 nucleotides: TGTGCCAGCAGCTTAGAGGTGGAGCAGTTCTTC. This encodes CASSLEVEQFF.

The chain recombines TRBV5-6 with TRBJ2-1; 7 bases match TRBD2. CDR1 is SGHDT, CDR2 YYEEEE, per germline. The CDR3 totals 17 residues. With 3 bases clipped from V and 7 bases from J, the junction kept 16 bases outside the gene matches. The CDR3 region is CASSSLSLAGDGNEQFF. As DNA, the CDR3 is TGTGCCAGCAGCTCTCTTTCCCTGGCGGGAGATGGAAATGAGCAGTTCTTC.

This clone appeared a few times. The rearrangement links TRBV19 to TRBJ1-5; D uncertain. The CDR3 length is 16 residues. The V end was cut by 5 bases, the J end by 2 bases, with 16 bases between. Germline V lookup: CDR1 LNHDA, CDR2 SQIVND (reference sequence). CDR3 in amino acids: CASSLTARSGNQPQHF. CDR3 coding DNA: TGTGCCAGTAGTTTAACAGCCCGAAGCGGCAATCAGCCCCAGCATTTT.

The chain joins TRBV29-1 to TRBJ1-2, with 9 nucleotides matching TRBD1. Trimming took 6 bases from V and 6 from J; bases not matched to a gene: 14. Germline V lookup: CDR1 SQVTM, CDR2 ANQGSEA. This CDR3 contains 15 residues. CDR3: CSVYGGTGQGHGYTF. CDR3 DNA: TGCAGCGTGTACGGTGGTACGGGACAGGGACATGGCTACACCTTC.

V gene TRBV24-1 combines with J gene TRBJ2-7; 7 bases fit TRBD1. CDR3 length equals 16 residues. CDR1 and CDR2 (germline): KGHDR, SFDVKD. Trimming removed 3 bases from V and 0 bases from J; junction bases left unmatched: 7. The CDR3 is CATSDPRTGLSYEQYF. The CDR3 nucleotides read TGTGCCACCAGTGATCCCAGGACAGGCCTCTCCTACGAGCAGTACTTC.

The chain combines TRBV2 with TRBJ1-1, with TRBD1 matching 8 bases. V gave up 10 bases and J gave up 0 bases; unmatched junction bases: 19. This CDR3 spans 18 amino acids. Germline lookup yields CDR1 SNHLY and CDR2 FYNNEI. The chain's CDR3 is CANYGPTTGAKLNTEAFF. For the CDR3, the DNA is TGTGCCAACTATGGACCTACGACAGGGGCGAAATTGAACACTGAAGCTTTCTTT.

The chain combines TRBV28 with TRBJ1-1; the D is unclear. The V gene lost 0 bases and the J gene lost 7 bases, with 6 bases spanning the gap. This CDR3 is 12 amino acids long. Germline CDR1 MDHEN, CDR2 SYDVKM. The CDR3 is CASSLWEGEAFF. As DNA, the CDR3 is TGTGCCAGCAGTTTATGGGAGGGTGAAGCTTTCTTT.

This rearrangement joins TRBV3-1 (or the pseudogene TRBV3-2) to TRBJ1-5, with a possible D match to TRBD1 (6 bases). The V end lost 1 base, the J end lost 3 bases, and 16 bases lay between the germline ends. CDR1 and CDR2 from the germline V gene are LGHDT and YNNKEL (reference sequence). This CDR3 region has 17 residues. This CDR3 reads CASSQVIGGSYNQPQHF. The CDR3 DNA reads TGTGCCAGCAGCCAAGTCATAGGGGGTAGTTACAATCAGCCCCAGCATTTT.

This chain joins TRBV7-6 and TRBJ2-2, with 9 nucleotides matching TRBD2. Germline CDR1 SGHVS, CDR2 FNYEAQ. V lost 0 bases to trimming and J lost 7 bases; unmatched junction nucleotides: 3. The CDR3 length is 15 residues. Here the CDR3 reads CASSLASGRGGELFF. The DNA for the CDR3 is TGTGCCAGCAGCTTAGCTAGCGGGAGAGGCGGGGAGCTGTTTTTT.

The chain carries TRBV11-3 and TRBJ1-3; no clear D gene. Germline assignment: CDR1 SGHNT and CDR2 YENEEA. The CDR3 spans 15 residues. Trimming left V 1 base short and J 4 bases short, with 11 bases between. In DNA, the CDR3 is TGTGCCAGCAGCTTAGGCAGGACCCAAGGAAACACCATATATTTT. Translation: CASSLGRTQGNTIYF.

The rearrangement joins TRBV5-1 to TRBJ2-2; TRBD2 aligns across 8 bases. Per the germline V gene, CDR1 is SGHRS and CDR2 is YFSETQ. The CDR3 sequence is 16 residues long. V lost 0 bases and J lost 1; bases outside the gene matches: 2. The chain's CDR3 is CASSLGLAGNTGELFF. As DNA, the CDR3 is TGCGCCAGCAGCTTGGGCCTAGCGGGGAACACCGGGGAGCTGTTTTTT.

In its sample, this clone was seen a few times. The rearrangement links TRBV2 to TRBJ1-4; D is ambiguous. This CDR3 has 13 residues. The germline V and J ends were trimmed by 7 bases and 8 bases, with 14 bases remaining between them. Germline loops: CDR1 SNHLY, CDR2 FYNNEI. The CDR3, as DNA: TGTGCCAGCACAAAGGGAGTCCGGGAAAAACTGTTTTTT. It specifies CASTKGVREKLFF.

The V and J genes are TRBV24-1 and TRBJ2-1; 7 bases match TRBD1. Unmatched junction bases numbered 5, after V lost 3 bases and J lost 1 base. This CDR3 is built from 16 residues. Germline loops: CDR1 KGHDR, CDR2 SFDVKD. CDR3 DNA: TGTGCCACCAGTGATCCACAGGGGCCGTCCTACAATGAGCAGTTCTTC. It translates to CATSDPQGPSYNEQFF.

This clone was observed once. This chain links TRBV28 with TRBJ1-6; D gene ambiguous. The V and J ends lost 3 bases and 10 bases respectively, with 16 bases between them. CDR3 length equals 15 residues. Germline V gives CDR1 MDHEN, CDR2 SYDVKM. This CDR3 reads CASSFLTPGSSPLHF. The CDR3, as DNA: TGTGCCAGCAGTTTCCTGACCCCGGGGAGCTCACCCCTCCACTTT.

This clone was detected once. The J gene is TRBJ1-2, the V gene TRBV4-2; D might be TRBD1 (5 bases). The ends were cut back, 1 base at V and 4 bases at J, with 10 bases in the middle. This CDR3 has 14 amino acids. Germline CDR1 LGHNA, CDR2 YNFKEQ. The CDR3 nucleotides are TGTGCCAGCAGCCAAGGGACATCCAGCTATGGCTACACCTTC. Translation: CASSQGTSSYGYTF.

J is TRBJ2-5 and V is TRBV7-2; TRBD1 might be the D (6 bases). The CDR3 is made up of 14 amino acids. The germline gives CDR1 SGHTA, CDR2 FQGNSA. Trimming stripped 5 bases from V and 2 bases from J, with 12 bases between. CDR3 amino acids: CASSTGTRQETQYF. CDR3 nucleotide sequence: TGTGCCAGCAGCACTGGGACAAGACAAGAGACCCAGTACTTC.

This sequence joins TRBV5-1 and TRBJ2-7; TRBD2 matches at 8 bases. Trimming removed 5 bases from V and 2 bases from J; junction bases left unmatched: 15. The CDR3 totals 17 residues. Per germline, CDR1 SGHRS and CDR2 YFSETQ. The CDR3: CASRFRLSGSDPYEQYF. CDR3 sequence (DNA): TGCGCCAGCAGGTTCCGATTAAGCGGGAGTGATCCCTACGAGCAGTACTTC. Filled out from reference TRBV5-1 and TRBJ2-7, the complete variable domain reads KAGVTQTPRYLIKTRGQQVTLSCSPISGHRSVSWYQQTPGQGLQFLFEYFSETQRNKGNFPGRFSGRQFSNSRSEMNVSTLELGDSALYLCASRFRLSGSDPYEQYFGPGTRLTVT.

This clone occurred a few times. V gene TRBV6-2 or TRBV6-3 combines with J gene TRBJ1-5; D is possibly TRBD1 (6 bases). Germline V lookup: CDR1 MNHEY, CDR2 SVGEGT. Trimming took 5 bases from V and 2 from J, leaving 19 bases between them. The CDR3 loop spans 17 amino acids. In nucleotides, the CDR3 is TGTGCCAGCAGTGGATTCGGGGGGCGGATGGGCAATCAGCCCCAGCATTTT. This encodes CASSGFGGRMGNQPQHF.

V gene TRBV28 combines with J gene TRBJ1-5, with D perhaps TRBD1 (6 bases). Germline lookup yields CDR1 MDHEN and CDR2 SYDVKM. V lost 7 bases to trimming and J lost 5 bases, with 15 bases between them. This CDR3 has 14 amino acids. This chain's CDR3 is CASNLGGAYQPQHF. The CDR3 DNA sequence: TGTGCCAGCAACTTGGGGGGGGCCTATCAGCCCCAGCATTTT.

V is TRBV9 and J is TRBJ1-3; TRBD1 agrees at 9 bases. J gave up 4 bases and V 5 bases, and 4 bases lay outside the gene matches. There are 14 residues in the CDR3. From germline, CDR1 is SGDLS and CDR2 YYNGEE. Written as DNA, the CDR3 is TGTGCCAGCAGTGGGACAGGGAGAGGAAACACCATATATTTT. Residues: CASSGTGRGNTIYF.

This chain connects TRBV10-2 to TRBJ1-1, with D hard to call. The germline gives CDR1 WSHSY, CDR2 SAAADI. The CDR3 is 16 residues long. The germline V and J ends were trimmed by 4 bases and 1 base, with 16 bases remaining between them. CDR3 in amino acids: CASSGTVGRRNTEAFF. The CDR3 DNA sequence: TGCGCCAGCAGTGGAACGGTAGGGCGGAGGAACACTGAAGCTTTCTTT.

The CDR3 loop is CATGGMGGEKLFF. CDR3 nucleotide sequence: TGTGCCACCGGGGGAATGGGAGGCGAAAAACTGTTTTTT. The rearrangement links TRBV6-5 to TRBJ1-4, with D perhaps matching TRBD1 (5 bases). The CDR3 is 13 amino acids. V lost 10 bases and J lost 8, with 17 bases in between. CDR1 and CDR2 (germline): MNHEY, SVGAGI.

The chain recombines TRBV11-3 with TRBJ1-3; possible D gene TRBD1, 5 bases. Looked up from germline, CDR1 is SGHNT and CDR2 is YENEEA. CDR3 size: 15 residues. Trimming pared 1 base from V and 2 bases from J, leaving 9 bases between. The CDR3 DNA reads TGTGCCAGCAGCTTAGTCCGGGGGACTGGAAACACCATATATTTT. This codes for CASSLVRGTGNTIYF.

The chain uses TRBV7-9 and TRBJ2-1; 15 bases line up with TRBD2. Germline CDR1 is SEHNR and CDR2 is FQNEAQ (reference sequence). This CDR3 comprises 15 residues. V was clipped by 4 bases and J by 9 bases; unmatched bases: 4. The CDR3 region is CASSWGTSGRIEQFF. The CDR3 region has the DNA TGTGCCAGCAGCTGGGGGACTAGCGGGAGGATTGAGCAGTTCTTC.

The CDR3 loop is CASSPGTGALNTEAFF. The CDR3 nucleotides are TGCGCCAGCAGCCCCGGGACAGGGGCCTTGAACACTGAAGCTTTCTTT. The chain recombines TRBV5-1 with TRBJ1-1, with 10 nucleotides matching TRBD1. There are 16 residues in the CDR3. V shed 4 bases and J 0 bases; nucleotides not matched to a gene: 6. Germline V lookup: CDR1 SGHRS, CDR2 YFSETQ.

The chain is built from TRBV3-1 (or the pseudogene TRBV3-2) and TRBJ1-1; 7 bases align to TRBD1. Losses at the gene ends were 3 bases for V and 4 bases for J; bases not matched to a gene: 5. CDR1 LGHDT and CDR2 YNNKEL come from the germline V gene (reference sequence). The CDR3 length is 14 residues. The chain's CDR3 is CASSQKTGFTEAFF. Written as DNA, the CDR3 is TGTGCCAGCAGCCAGAAGACAGGGTTCACTGAAGCTTTCTTT.

The chain joins TRBV5-1 to TRBJ1-1, with 8 bases aligning to TRBD1. Germline V CDR1 and CDR2: SGHRS, YFSETQ. The CDR3 sequence is 13 residues long. V shed 6 bases, J shed 4 bases, and the junction held 5 bases outside the gene matches. The CDR3 reads CASTEQGGTEAFF. The CDR3 coding sequence is TGCGCCAGCACCGAACAGGGGGGCACTGAAGCTTTCTTT.

The chain carries TRBV27 and TRBJ1-4; 9 nucleotides line up with TRBD1. The CDR3 spans 15 residues. The ends lost 5 bases at V and 7 bases at J; junction bases unmatched: 8. Germline V gene data show CDR1 as MNHEY and CDR2 as SMNVEV (reference sequence). CDR3 nucleotide sequence: TGTGCCAGCAGTACTTGGGACAGGGTATCTGAAAAACTGTTTTTT. It is translated as CASSTWDRVSEKLFF.